The 25 T cell receptor beta chains listed next were all sequenced from one sample in a study of CD8 T cells in Susac syndrome. Random hexamers were used to reverse transcribe roughly 0.45 to 1 ug of RNA. Each CDR3 protein gets one entry after TCRdb re-called the immunoSEQ multiplex PCR reads with MiXCR. The sample consists of 200,000 to 300,000 distinct CDR3 sequences, 90% to 96% of them appearing once. The sequenced material came from CD4+ T cells from PBMCs. These receptors originate from a human donor with Susac syndrome.

The genes are TRBV9 and TRBJ2-2; TRBD1 or TRBD2 may be the D gene (5 bases each). The CDR3 contains 14 residues. With 0 bases removed from V and 6 bases from J, the gap between germline ends came to 9 bases. The germline V gene has CDR1 SGDLS and CDR2 YYNGEE. DNA of the CDR3: TGTGCCAGCAGCGTAGTGGGGACGGCCGGGGAGCTGTTTTTT. Translating gives CASSVVGTAGELFF.

The genes are TRBV20-1 and TRBJ2-1; 8 positions agree with TRBD2. Germline CDR1 and CDR2: DFQATT and SNEGSKA (reference sequence). J was trimmed by 5 bases and V by 6 bases; bases with no gene match: 6. The CDR3 is 13 amino acids. CDR3 nucleotides: TGCAGTGCAGGGGGACTAGTTAACAATGAGCAGTTCTTC. This codes for CSAGGLVNNEQFF.

The chain employs TRBV5-6 and TRBJ1-2, with D hard to call. CDR1 SGHDT and CDR2 YYEEEE come from the germline V gene. The CDR3 covers 14 residues. The V end lost 4 bases, the J end lost 6 bases, and 16 bases lay between the germline ends. In DNA, the CDR3 is TGTGCCAGCAGCCTGACACCGGAGGGAGATGGCTACACCTTC. It yields the protein CASSLTPEGDGYTF.

This clonotype was recorded only once. The V gene is TRBV25-1, the J gene TRBJ2-3, with 8 positions matching TRBD2. The CDR3 is 15 residues long. Unmatched junction bases numbered 9, after V lost 3 bases and J lost 7 bases. Per germline, CDR1 MGHDK and CDR2 SYGVNS. The CDR3 DNA reads as TGTGCCAGCAGTGATCCGGGAGGGCTGCATCATACGCAGTATTTT. It translates to CASSDPGGLHHTQYF. Full variable domain (outside the CDR3, taken from reference TRBV25-1 and TRBJ2-3): EADIYQTPRYLVIGTGKKITLECSQTMGHDKMYWYQQDPGMELHLIHYSYGVNSTEKGDLSSESTVSRIRTEHFPLTLESARPSHTSQYLCASSDPGGLHHTQYFGPGTRLTVL.

The V and J genes are TRBV29-1 and TRBJ1-2; TRBD1 might be the D (5 bases). The germline V and J ends were trimmed by 6 bases and 4 bases, with 24 bases remaining between them. Germline V gene lookup returns CDR1 SQVTM and CDR2 ANQGSEA. The CDR3 covers 16 residues. CDR3: CSVSADRWGLSYGYTF. For the CDR3, the DNA is TGCAGCGTATCGGCAGACCGTTGGGGACTGAGCTATGGCTACACCTTC.

This chain uses TRBV7-9 with TRBJ1-2; TRBD1 might be the D (5 bases). CDR3 length: 15 amino acids. V was trimmed by 7 bases and J by 7 bases, leaving 22 bases between them. Per the germline V gene, CDR1 is SEHNR and CDR2 is FQNEAQ (reference sequence). CDR3 bases: TGTGCCAGCACCCGACAGACGAGTGGGGTTGGTGGCTACACCTTC. Its protein product is CASTRQTSGVGGYTF.

The V gene is TRBV20-1, the J gene TRBJ2-7, with 7 bases identical to TRBD2. The CDR3 is 15 amino acids. Germline V gene sequence: CDR1 DFQATT, CDR2 SNEGSKA (reference sequence). V lost 6 bases and J lost 6; bases outside the gene matches: 17. This CDR3 reads CSADKAAGARSEQYF. The CDR3 DNA follows: TGCAGTGCAGACAAGGCGGCGGGAGCGCGAAGCGAGCAGTACTTC.

The chain is built from TRBV11-3 and TRBJ2-3, with D perhaps given as TRBD1 or TRBD2 (5 bases each). The germline V and J ends were trimmed by 3 bases and 4 bases, with 5 bases remaining between them. Germline V gives CDR1 SGHNT, CDR2 YENEEA. This CDR3 comprises 12 residues. CDR3 loop: CASSLGADTQYF. DNA for the CDR3: TGTGCCAGCAGCTTGGGGGCAGATACGCAGTATTTT.

The CDR3 loop is CASSPNRGGRQETQYF. CDR3 DNA: TGTGCCAGTAGTCCCAACCGAGGAGGGAGGCAAGAGACCCAGTACTTC. The chain combines TRBV19 with TRBJ2-5, with D tentatively TRBD2 (6 bases). Deletions cut 5 bases from V and 2 bases from J, with 18 bases between. There are 16 residues in the CDR3. Germline-derived CDR1 and CDR2 are LNHDA and SQIVND (reference sequence).

The chain uses TRBV28 and TRBJ2-7; 11 bases line up with TRBD1. The CDR3 is made up of 14 amino acids. The V gene end was trimmed by 6 bases and the J gene end by 5 bases; junction bases not matched to a gene: 6. The V gene's germline CDR1 is MDHEN and CDR2 SYDVKM. The CDR3 DNA reads as TGTGCCAGCAGCCTGGGACAGGGGGTCGACGAGCAGTACTTC. Translated: CASSLGQGVDEQYF.

The chain uses TRBV3-1 and TRBJ2-1; 10 nucleotides align to TRBD2. The CDR3 has 15 amino acids. V trimming: 4 bases; J trimming: 8 bases; junction bases outside the gene matches: 8. CDR1 LGHDT and CDR2 YNNKEL come from the germline V gene (reference sequence). DNA of the CDR3: TGTGCCAGCAGCCTAGTCAGCGGGAGGGCCCATGAGCAGTTCTTC. Translation: CASSLVSGRAHEQFF.

The chain links TRBV12-3 or TRBV12-4 to TRBJ1-2; D is unclear. The CDR3 has 14 amino acids. The germline V and J ends were trimmed by 1 base and 3 bases, with 9 bases remaining between them. The CDR3 DNA is TGTGCCAGCAGTTTAGTAGGATCGGACTATGGCTACACCTTC. Protein: CASSLVGSDYGYTF.

V and J are TRBV28 and TRBJ2-7; the match to TRBD1 covers 10 bases. This CDR3 is 17 amino acids long. With 5 bases clipped from V and 3 bases from J, the junction kept 13 bases outside the gene matches. The germline V gene has CDR1 MDHEN and CDR2 SYDVKM. CDR3 sequence: CASSLLSPGTGDYEQYF. CDR3 coding DNA: TGTGCCAGCAGTCTCCTTTCCCCCGGGACAGGGGACTACGAGCAGTACTTC.

This chain's CDR3 is CASRELALRSYNEQFF. CDR3 bases: TGTGCCAGCAGGGAACTAGCTTTGAGGTCCTACAATGAGCAGTTCTTC. The chain is built from TRBV3-1 and TRBJ2-1, with a possible D match to TRBD2 (6 bases). Germline-derived CDR1 and CDR2 are LGHDT and YNNKEL (reference sequence). The CDR3 has 16 amino acids. The ends were cut back, 6 bases at V and 1 base at J, with 16 bases in the middle.

J is TRBJ1-1 and V is TRBV29-1, with 12 bases matching TRBD1. Losses at the gene ends were 4 bases for V and 1 base for J; bases not matched to a gene: 10. The CDR3 loop spans 17 amino acids. Germline V gives CDR1 SQVTM, CDR2 ANQGSEA. DNA for the CDR3: TGCAGCGTTGGGGGGACAGGGGGCGGTTGGCCGAACACTGAAGCTTTCTTT. Amino acids: CSVGGTGGGWPNTEAFF.

The rearrangement uses TRBV5-1 and TRBJ2-7, with no clear D. The length of the CDR3 is 12 residues. V lost 4 bases and J 5 bases, leaving 10 bases between the germline ends. Germline V gene lookup returns CDR1 SGHRS and CDR2 YFSETQ. The CDR3 protein is CASSLTNHEQYF. CDR3 nucleotide sequence: TGCGCCAGCAGCCTCACGAACCACGAGCAGTACTTC.

The rearrangement links TRBV7-9 to TRBJ2-6, with D tentatively TRBD2 (6 bases). The CDR3 has 16 amino acids. V gave up 6 bases and J gave up 1 base, with 13 bases separating them. Germline CDR1 is SEHNR and CDR2 is FQNEAQ (reference sequence). The CDR3 reads CASSFSEGSGANVLTF. The CDR3 nucleotides read TGTGCCAGCAGTTTTTCGGAGGGTTCTGGGGCCAACGTCCTGACTTTC.

The chain employs TRBV11-3 and TRBJ1-2; no reliable D call. In germline, CDR1 is SGHNT, CDR2 YENEEA. There are 14 residues in the CDR3. V lost 5 bases to trimming and J lost 4 bases, with 14 bases between them. Here the CDR3 DNA reads TGTGCCAGCAGCCGGACGTTATCTTCCTATGGCTACACCTTC. This encodes CASSRTLSSYGYTF.

The chain recombines TRBV6-1 with TRBJ1-4; 8 nucleotides match TRBD1. Looked up from germline, CDR1 is MNHNS and CDR2 is SASEGT. The J segment lost 0 bases and the V segment lost 6 bases, leaving 9 bases of the junction unmatched. The CDR3 consists of 17 residues. CDR3 bases: TGTGCCAGCAGGGCCGGGACAGGAATTGCAACTAATGAAAAACTGTTTTTT. Protein sequence: CASRAGTGIATNEKLFF.

The CDR3 sequence: CSAKPGGTVNNYGYTF. The CDR3 DNA reads TGCAGTGCTAAACCTGGCGGGACAGTGAATAACTATGGCTACACCTTC. The chain uses TRBV20-1 and TRBJ1-2; 7 bases line up with TRBD1. The V segment lost 4 bases and the J segment 1 base; nucleotides outside the gene matches: 12. The CDR3 consists of 16 residues. Germline-derived CDR1 and CDR2 are DFQATT and SNEGSKA (reference sequence).

The CDR3 sequence: CASSGSGIGPDTQYF. The CDR3 region has the DNA TGTGCCAGCAGTGGTAGCGGGATTGGGCCAGATACGCAGTATTTT. The V call is TRBV25-1, the J call TRBJ2-3; the match to TRBD2 covers 8 bases. Losses at the gene ends were 4 bases for V and 4 bases for J; bases not matched to a gene: 7. CDR3 length: 15 residues. Germline V CDR1 and CDR2: MGHDK, SYGVNS. Supplemented by reference TRBV25-1 and TRBJ2-3, the full variable domain reads EADIYQTPRYLVIGTGKKITLECSQTMGHDKMYWYQQDPGMELHLIHYSYGVNSTEKGDLSSESTVSRIRTEHFPLTLESARPSHTSQYLCASSGSGIGPDTQYFGPGTRLTVL.

A single count supports this clonotype. J is TRBJ2-1 and V is TRBV30; 14 nucleotides agree with TRBD2. V lost 2 bases, J lost 9 bases, and 3 bases stayed unmatched. The germline V gene has CDR1 GTSNPN and CDR2 SVGIG (reference sequence). This CDR3 is built from 14 residues. The CDR3 DNA is TGTGCCTGGAGTACGGGACTAGCGGGAGTTGAGCAGTTCTTC. It yields the protein CAWSTGLAGVEQFF.

The count of this clonotype is one. This chain uses TRBV4-1 with TRBJ1-2; 7 nucleotides match TRBD1. CDR3 size: 13 residues. Germline V gives CDR1 MGHRA, CDR2 YSYEKL. V gave up 2 bases and J gave up 7 bases; unmatched junction bases: 4. The CDR3 is CASSQPHRGGYTF. In DNA form, the CDR3 reads TGCGCCAGCAGCCAACCCCACAGGGGTGGCTACACCTTC.

J is TRBJ1-1 and V is TRBV20-1, with D possibly TRBD1 on 5 matching bases. The CDR3 runs to 13 residues. Germline V CDR1 and CDR2: DFQATT, SNEGSKA (reference sequence). Trimming cost V 8 bases and J 1 base, with 14 bases left between them. The CDR3, as DNA: TGCAGTCTTTTGCCCCAGGGGAACACTGAAGCTTTCTTT. This translates into CSLLPQGNTEAFF.

The V gene is TRBV7-9, the J gene TRBJ2-1; the D call may be TRBD1 or TRBD2 (6 bases each). The V gene lost 5 bases and the J gene lost 7 bases, with 18 bases spanning the gap. The CDR3 runs to 15 residues. The germline gives CDR1 SEHNR, CDR2 FQNEAQ (reference sequence). In DNA form, the CDR3 reads TGTGCCAGCAGCCCCCGGGGGCGGGAAGGGAATGAGCAGTTCTTC. This encodes CASSPRGREGNEQFF.